This is a list of T cell receptor beta chains from one sample in a study of blood T cell repertoires in COVID-19. Clones were sequenced by immunoSEQ multiplex PCR, and TCRdb holds only the in-frame ones, with some missing. The repertoire holds around 250,000 clones, with more than 80% as singletons. The sequenced sample consisted of PBMCs or T cells enriched from blood (not recorded which). The receptors here all came from a man aged 50 to 60 who had been exposed to COVID-19. Both conserved end residues are part of each CDR3. Fields, in order: clone size, V gene, J gene, D gene, CDR3 DNA, CDR3 protein. The D gene is left open where the match is weak. Only some rows state a clone size, as once, few, many or a class for expanded clones.

once,TRBV12-5,TRBJ1-2,NA,TGTGCTAGTGGAAACCCTATAACGTCAGAACAGGCTAACTATGGCTACACCTTC,CASGNPITSEQANYGYTF
NA,TRBV11-1,TRBJ2-6,NA,TGTGCCAGCCACGGAGCTGGGGCCAACGTCCTGACTTTC,CASHGAGANVLTF
NA,TRBV5-1,TRBJ1-4,NA,TGCGCCAGCAGCTTGGGTCCCCGGAGGACAGCAACTAATGAAAAACTGTTTTTT,CASSLGPRRTATNEKLFF
NA,TRBV19,TRBJ1-6,NA,TGTGCCAGTTGCCTTGGTAGAGGTTATAATTCACCCCTCCACTTT,CASCLGRGYNSPLHF
NA,TRBV5-4,TRBJ2-2,NA,TGTGCCAGCAGCCTCCGGCAGGGCGGGGAGCTGTTTTTT,CASSLRQGGELFF
NA,TRBV27,TRBJ1-2,TRBD1,TGTGCCAGCAGTTTAATTGGAGGGGGCGCGCACTATGGCTACACCTTC,CASSLIGGGAHYGYTF
NA,TRBV5-1,TRBJ2-1,NA,TGCGCCAGCAGTGCAGGGTACGATGAGCAGTTCTTC,CASSAGYDEQFF
NA,TRBV2,TRBJ1-5,NA,TGTGCCAGCAGTAACCGTCCCTTTTCGGTGCGGGATCAGCCCCAGCATTTT,CASSNRPFSVRDQPQHF
NA,TRBV6-5,TRBJ1-6,NA,TGTGCCAGCAGGAACAGGGCTTTAGCTTCACCCCTCCACTTT,CASRNRALASPLHF
NA,TRBV20-1,TRBJ2-1,TRBD1,TGCAGTGCTAGTCAGGGGGTTAGGGAGCAGTTCTTC,CSASQGVREQFF
few,TRBV5-4,TRBJ2-5,TRBD2,TGTGCCAGCAGCGAGGGCGGGAGGGCCCTCCAAGAGACCCAGTACTTC,CASSEGGRALQETQYF
NA,TRBV5-1,TRBJ2-1,NA,TGCGCCAGCAGCTTGGCGGTAGCTGCGGGTGAGCAGTTCTTC,CASSLAVAAGEQFF
once,TRBV7-2,TRBJ1-5,NA,TGTGCCAGCAGCTTCGGGGGAAGGTCTCTCAATCAGCCCCAGCATTTT,CASSFGGRSLNQPQHF